The present entry profiles one T cell receptor (beta chain) with its context. Per the original data handling: Quantification of nucleated cells was approximated via reference gene primer amplification. Data came from immunoSEQ multiplex PCR; TCRdb stores just in-frame clones and leaves some out. The DNA was the basis for D and trimming; V, J and clone size are from that table. Altogether around 280,000 clones are present, about nine tenths being singletons, with the ten largest covering around 1.7%. These data are taken from a study of blood T cell repertoires in COVID-19. Across the whole study: T cells, B-cell-depleted T cells, or PBMCs provided the cDNA or gDNA that served as material.

Two negative PCRs, clearance, or symptom resolution had been documented for recovered Cohort 3 donors. The CDR3 length is 15 residues. Germline-derived CDR1 and CDR2 are ENHRY and SYGVKD. V lost 0 bases and J lost 6; bases outside the gene matches: 7. The receptor was isolated from a middle-aged woman who had recovered from COVID-19. J is TRBJ2-5 and V is TRBV10-3; 7 bases are shared with TRBD2. Sequences were obtained from PBMCs or T cells enriched from blood (not recorded which). CDR3 in DNA: TGTGCCATCAGTGAGTCGGAGACTAGCTGGCAGACCCAGTACTTC. It translates to CAISESETSWQTQYF.